The 25 T cell receptor beta chains presented below share a single source sample, sequenced in a study of blood T cell repertoires in COVID-19 (dated by TCRdb to 2019 to 2021). The protocol used for the library was the immunoSEQ multiplex PCR assay. The immuneACCESS repertoire file appears here via TCRdb, limited to in-frame rearrangements. These files lack a portion of the clones; in checked studies, under half of the deficit traces to unresolved V genes, and the cause of the others is not known. Present in this sample are under 70,000 clones, approximately 81% of which were seen just once. Under 15% of the sample is held by the ten biggest clonotypes. The sample consisted of peripheral blood. The receptor set was obtained from a woman older than 75 with acute or convalescent COVID-19.

This chain uses TRBV4-1 with TRBJ1-6; TRBD1 might be the D (6 bases). In germline, CDR1 is MGHRA, CDR2 YSYEKL. V lost 2 bases and J 7 bases, leaving 18 bases between the germline ends. This CDR3 contains 17 residues. The CDR3 spells CASSQFQHQGNNSPLHF. In DNA, the CDR3 is TGCGCCAGCAGCCAATTCCAACACCAGGGGAACAATTCACCCCTCCACTTT.

In DNA, the CDR3 is TGTGCCAGCAGCAACCGGGACAGGGGCTACGAGCAGTACTTC. It is translated as CASSNRDRGYEQYF. The chain recombines TRBV11-3 with TRBJ2-7; TRBD1 matches at 10 bases. Germline CDR1 is SGHNT and CDR2 is YENEEA. V lost 5 bases to trimming and J lost 3 bases; unmatched junction nucleotides: 4. The CDR3 consists of 14 residues.

The chain is built from TRBV14 and TRBJ2-1; perhaps TRBD1 as D (6 bases). V lost 4 bases to trimming and J lost 5 bases, with 15 bases between them. Germline CDR1 SGHDN, CDR2 FVKESK. The CDR3 length is 15 residues. The CDR3 is CASSRFQGLHNEQFF. In DNA form, the CDR3 reads TGTGCCAGCAGCCGCTTTCAGGGGCTTCACAATGAGCAGTTCTTC.

The V and J genes are TRBV5-4 and TRBJ2-1, with 9 bases identical to TRBD1. V lost 0 bases to trimming and J lost 4 bases; unmatched junction nucleotides: 2. The CDR3 totals 15 residues. The V gene's germline CDR1 is SGHNT and CDR2 YYREEE (reference sequence). The CDR3 region has the DNA TGTGCCAGCAGCTTGGCCGGGACAGGGTACAATGAGCAGTTCTTC. Translated, it gives CASSLAGTGYNEQFF.

V is TRBV12-3 or TRBV12-4 and J is TRBJ2-7; D uncertain. This CDR3 region has 13 residues. The V and J ends lost 2 bases and 7 bases respectively, with 12 bases between them. This CDR3 reads CASSLSGEVEQYF. The CDR3 bases are TGTGCCAGCAGTTTATCCGGAGAGGTGGAGCAGTACTTC.

The chain recombines TRBV19 with TRBJ1-1; TRBD1 is a possible D gene (6 bases). The V and J ends lost 2 bases and 4 bases respectively, with 17 bases between them. The CDR3 is made up of 16 amino acids. Germline V gene data show CDR1 as LNHDA and CDR2 as SQIVND (reference sequence). The CDR3: CASSITTGRAATEAFF. CDR3 DNA: TGTGCCAGTAGTATAACAACAGGGAGGGCGGCCACTGAAGCTTTCTTT.

The V call is TRBV25-1, the J call TRBJ2-2, with D unresolved. The V end was cut by 2 bases, the J end by 5 bases, with 9 bases between. The CDR3 runs to 14 residues. Looked up from germline, CDR1 is MGHDK and CDR2 is SYGVNS. CDR3 residues: CASSERHGTGELFF. CDR3 nucleotides: TGTGCCAGCAGTGAACGGCACGGGACCGGGGAGCTGTTTTTT. Filled out from reference TRBV25-1 and TRBJ2-2, the complete variable domain reads EADIYQTPRYLVIGTGKKITLECSQTMGHDKMYWYQQDPGMELHLIHYSYGVNSTEKGDLSSESTVSRIRTEHFPLTLESARPSHTSQYLCASSERHGTGELFFGEGSRLTVL.

The chain recombines TRBV30 with TRBJ2-1; no firm D call. Per the germline V gene, CDR1 is GTSNPN and CDR2 is SVGIG (reference sequence). The length of the CDR3 is 15 residues. V was pared by 0 bases and J by 7 bases, with 16 bases between. Here the CDR3 DNA reads TGTGCCTGGAGTGTAAGAGGCCTCATCAGTAATGAGCAGTTCTTC. Translating gives CAWSVRGLISNEQFF.

V gene TRBV12-3 or TRBV12-4 combines with J gene TRBJ2-5, with 7 nucleotides matching TRBD2. This CDR3 comprises 13 residues. V lost 6 bases and J lost 9; bases outside the gene matches: 10. The CDR3 coding sequence is TGTGCCAGCAGCCTCTCCGGGGGGACGGCCCAGTACTTC. Encoded protein: CASSLSGGTAQYF.

The rearrangement links TRBV19 to TRBJ1-2; 7 bases are shared with TRBD1. The CDR3 runs 15 residues. The trim removed 3 bases at V and 5 bases at J, leaving 9 bases unmatched. The V gene's germline CDR1 is LNHDA and CDR2 SQIVND (reference sequence). CDR3 nucleotide sequence: TGTGCCAGTAGTATCTTCCGGGACAGAACGTATGGCTACACCTTC. Its protein product is CASSIFRDRTYGYTF.

The rearrangement uses TRBV6-5 and TRBJ2-7; a possible D gene is TRBD1 (6 bases). V was clipped by 4 bases and J by 4 bases, with 11 bases between them. CDR3 length: 13 amino acids. Per the germline V gene, CDR1 is MNHEY and CDR2 is SVGAGI. The DNA of the CDR3 is TGTGCCAGCAGTTTGGGACAATTTTACGAGCAGTACTTC. Its protein product is CASSLGQFYEQYF.

In DNA, the CDR3 is TGTGCCAGCAGCCCGACAGGGGAAGTGGGTCAGCCCCAGCATTTT. Amino acid sequence: CASSPTGEVGQPQHF. This rearrangement joins TRBV4-2 to TRBJ1-5, with 8 bases fitting TRBD1. J lost 6 bases, V lost 4 bases, and 8 bases had no gene match. The CDR3 has 15 residues. Germline V gives CDR1 LGHNA, CDR2 YNFKEQ.

This chain joins TRBV6-5 and TRBJ1-2; 11 positions match TRBD1. Germline CDR1 MNHEY, CDR2 SVGAGI. V lost 6 bases, J lost 8 bases, and 5 bases stayed unmatched. This CDR3 has 13 residues. The CDR3 DNA follows: TGTGCCAGCAGCCGGGACAGGGGGGGAGGCTACACCTTC. This gives the protein CASSRDRGGGYTF.

The V gene is TRBV24-1, the J gene TRBJ2-5, with 13 positions matching TRBD2. The V and J ends lost 4 bases and 2 bases, in that order; junction bases with no gene match: 6. Germline V gene lookup returns CDR1 KGHDR and CDR2 SFDVKD. The CDR3 totals 17 residues. The DNA of the CDR3 is TGTGCCACCAGTGACCCCGGACTAGCGGGGGCACAAGAGACCCAGTACTTC. It yields the protein CATSDPGLAGAQETQYF.

The J gene is TRBJ1-2, the V gene TRBV24-1; D gene unclear. Germline V gives CDR1 KGHDR, CDR2 SFDVKD. With 0 bases removed from V and 7 bases from J, the gap between germline ends came to 2 bases. CDR3 size: 11 residues. The CDR3 here is CATSDLLGYTF. The CDR3 bases are TGTGCCACCAGTGATTTGCTTGGCTACACCTTC.

The chain has TRBV19 and TRBJ1-2, with 10 bases lining up with TRBD1. The V segment lost 11 bases and the J segment 4 bases; nucleotides outside the gene matches: 10. Germline CDR1 is LNHDA and CDR2 is SQIVND (reference sequence). This CDR3 contains 14 residues. CDR3 sequence (DNA): TGTGCCGTGGACAGGGGGAAGGTCGGCTATGGCTACACCTTC. As protein: CAVDRGKVGYGYTF.

In its sample, this clone was seen once. The gene calls are TRBV7-2 and TRBJ2-3, with D possibly TRBD1 on 5 matching bases. In germline, CDR1 is SGHTA, CDR2 FQGNSA. V lost 9 bases and J lost 2, with 15 bases in between. The CDR3 is 14 amino acids. CDR3: CASRQRTHTDTQYF. Written as DNA, the CDR3 is TGTGCCAGTAGACAGCGAACACACACAGATACGCAGTATTTT.

With respect to this clone: One end of the junction does not line up with germline, which may come from a read error. This chain connects TRBV2 to TRBJ1-5, with no clear D. The CDR3 loop spans 12 amino acids. Germline assignment: CDR1 SNHLY and CDR2 FYNNEI. The CDR3 loop reads CASTISNQPLHF. CDR3 in DNA: TGTGCCAGCACCATTAGCAATCAGCCCCTGCATTTT.

The chain joins TRBV6-6 to TRBJ1-2, with 7 bases matching TRBD1. CDR3 length equals 16 residues. Germline CDR1 reads MNHNY; CDR2 reads SVGAGI (reference sequence). V dropped 7 bases and J dropped 0; count of bases not matched to a gene: 11. This chain's CDR3 is CASISGQVSANYGYTF. The CDR3 region has the DNA TGTGCCAGCATAAGTGGACAGGTCTCGGCTAACTATGGCTACACCTTC.

This rearrangement joins TRBV7-2 to TRBJ2-6; no clear D gene. The germline V gene encodes CDR1 SGHTA and CDR2 FQGNSA. The CDR3 contains 18 residues. The germline V and J ends were trimmed by 1 base and 0 bases, with 13 bases remaining between them. The CDR3 here is CASSLVRSRRSGANVLTF. DNA for the CDR3: TGTGCCAGCAGCTTAGTGAGGAGTCGTCGCTCTGGGGCCAACGTCCTGACTTTC.

V and J are TRBV6-1 and TRBJ1-4; TRBD1 might be the D (6 bases). The CDR3 has 17 amino acids. Trimming shortened V by 3 bases and J by 2 bases, and 16 bases separated the two germline ends. The germline CDR1 and CDR2 sequences are MNHNS and SASEGT. CDR3 in amino acids: CASSDGGRGRTNEKLFF. DNA of the CDR3: TGTGCCAGCAGTGATGGAGGGCGGGGGCGGACTAATGAAAAACTGTTTTTT.

This sequence joins TRBV30 and TRBJ1-4, with 7 nucleotides matching TRBD1. The ends lost 5 bases at V and 7 bases at J; junction bases unmatched: 7. This CDR3 contains 13 residues. Per the germline V gene, CDR1 is GTSNPN and CDR2 is SVGIG (reference sequence). The CDR3 DNA is TGTGCCTGGGCCCTTTCAGGGGGTGAAAAACTGTTTTTT. It codes for CAWALSGGEKLFF.

The chain links TRBV5-1 to TRBJ2-1; TRBD2 matches at 14 bases. This CDR3 is built from 14 residues. In germline, CDR1 is SGHRS, CDR2 YFSETQ. V was clipped by 3 bases and J by 7 bases; unmatched bases: 0. The CDR3 coding sequence is TGCGCCAGCAGCTGGACTAGCGGGGGGAATGAGCAGTTCTTC. It encodes CASSWTSGGNEQFF. The full variable domain, completed using reference TRBV5-1 and TRBJ2-1, is KAGVTQTPRYLIKTRGQQVTLSCSPISGHRSVSWYQQTPGQGLQFLFEYFSETQRNKGNFPGRFSGRQFSNSRSEMNVSTLELGDSALYLCASSWTSGGNEQFFGPGTRLTVL.

The chain combines TRBV5-1 with TRBJ1-6, with 7 nucleotides matching TRBD1. Losses at the gene ends were 0 bases for V and 6 bases for J; bases not matched to a gene: 3. Germline CDR1 SGHRS, CDR2 YFSETQ. The CDR3 has 15 amino acids. CDR3 nucleotide sequence: TGCGCCAGCAGCTTGGAAGGGACAGTTAATTCACCCCTCCACTTT. It translates to CASSLEGTVNSPLHF.

The rearrangement uses TRBV5-6 and TRBJ2-7; 12 bases align to TRBD2. V was pared by 3 bases and J by 3 bases, with 4 bases of the junction left unmatched. Germline V lookup: CDR1 SGHDT, CDR2 YYEEEE. This CDR3 contains 15 residues. The CDR3 nucleotides are TGTGCCAGCAGCTACCTAGCGGGAGGGGACTACGAGCAGTACTTC. Translating it yields CASSYLAGGDYEQYF.